The entry that follows covers one TCR beta chain sequence. Its specificity is not known. This specimen comes from a study of cytomegalovirus exposure and HLA in healthy donors. General study results and limits: In a later analysis, a genetic analysis reported fewer productive-TCR N-insertions in an Asian-associated ancestry cluster than the cohort average. Analysis performed later found about 17,000 TCR beta sequences associated with HLA alleles at 0.05 false discovery rate.

CDR1 is SGHTA, CDR2 FQGNSA, per germline. V lost 2 bases, J lost 4 bases, and 17 bases lay in between. This CDR3 spans 16 amino acids. The PCR was carried out with 60 Vbeta primers and 13 Jbeta primers. Only in-frame clones appear in the TCRdb table, and some are missing; sequencing was by immunoSEQ multiplex PCR. The repertoire consists of 170,000 or so clones, with roughly 78% occurring once and the leading ten covering 0.65% to 0.75%. Sequenced: PBMCs. The clonotype comes from a woman in her thirties or forties in good health and CMV-seronegative. The V gene is TRBV7-2, the J gene TRBJ1-1; TRBD1 might be the D (5 bases). The CDR3 region is CASSLFGGRGSTEAFF. For the CDR3, the DNA is TGTGCCAGCAGCTTATTCGGCGGGCGGGGGAGCACTGAAGCTTTCTTT.